Below are 6 T cell receptor beta chains sequenced from a single sample in a study of blood T cell repertoires in COVID-19. Produced via immunoSEQ multiplex PCR; TCRdb's table is partial and in-frame only. The sample carries about 270,000 clones, around 87% recorded once. Input material: PBMCs or T cells enriched from blood (not recorded which). The receptors derive from a woman aged 18 to 35 who had recovered from COVID-19.

J is TRBJ1-2 and V is TRBV25-1; D remains unclear. The germline V gene encodes CDR1 MGHDK and CDR2 SYGVNS. The CDR3 is made up of 14 amino acids. The V and J ends lost 3 bases and 4 bases respectively, with 12 bases between them. The CDR3 reads CASSDSPSLYGYTF. The CDR3 DNA is TGTGCCAGCAGTGATTCTCCGTCTCTCTATGGCTACACCTTC.

The chain is built from TRBV29-1 and TRBJ2-7; 9 bases agree with TRBD1. Germline CDR1 and CDR2: SQVTM and ANQGSEA. This CDR3 region has 14 residues. After removal of 5 bases from V and 6 bases from J, the junction contained 11 bases not matched to a gene. In nucleotides, the CDR3 is TGCAGCGTTTCCACCGGGACAGGGAGTGCCGAGCAGTACTTC. Amino acid sequence: CSVSTGTGSAEQYF.

V gene TRBV15 combines with J gene TRBJ1-6; D is undetermined. This CDR3 comprises 14 residues. In germline, CDR1 is LNHNV, CDR2 YYDKDF (reference sequence). Trimming took 0 bases from V and 13 from J, leaving 13 bases between them. The CDR3 DNA reads as TGTGCCACCAGCAGAGATCTGTCAGTCGGGCCCCTCCACTTT. This translates into CATSRDLSVGPLHF.

This rearrangement joins TRBV11-1 to TRBJ1-1; D is perhaps TRBD1 (5 bases). The germline V gene has CDR1 SGHAT and CDR2 FQDESV (reference sequence). V was trimmed by 1 base and J by 5 bases, leaving 11 bases between them. The CDR3 is 14 amino acids. The CDR3 reads CASSLGGAVTEAFF. CDR3 DNA sequence: TGTGCCAGCAGCTTAGGGGGCGCGGTTACTGAAGCTTTCTTT.

This rearrangement joins TRBV4-1 to TRBJ2-1; D remains unclear. This CDR3 spans 13 amino acids. Germline V lookup: CDR1 MGHRA, CDR2 YSYEKL. V lost 1 base and J 10 bases, leaving 11 bases between the germline ends. CDR3 in DNA: TGCGCCAGCAGCCAAGGAAGCCTGGGCGAGCAGTTCTTC. Amino acids: CASSQGSLGEQFF.

The rearrangement joins TRBV7-9 to TRBJ1-2; D remains ambiguous. This CDR3 region has 14 residues. Between the trimmed V and J ends, which lost 3 bases and 1 base, there was a span of 9 bases. Germline CDR1 and CDR2: SEHNR and FQNEAQ (reference sequence). CDR3 nucleotides: TGTGCCAGCAGCTTTTCTGCGGGTAACTATGGCTACACCTTC. This sequence encodes CASSFSAGNYGYTF.